Included here is one T cell receptor (beta chain) sequence, with context. Its antigen is not known. PCR primers comprised 60 Vbeta and 13 Jbeta primers. Some clones are missing from TCRdb's copy, which holds only in-frame ones; the method was immunoSEQ multiplex PCR. The sample lists under 150,000 clones; roughly 60% were seen once. The sample originates from a study of cytomegalovirus exposure and HLA in healthy donors. Study-level findings and limits: Common viral pathogens seemed to be connected with several of the most significant clusters, according to a later analysis. About 90% or about 30% of the time was how often most TCR beta V segments were productive, according to an earlier analysis.

Germline V gene lookup returns CDR1 MNHNS and CDR2 SASEGT. The CDR3 runs to 17 residues. V dropped 3 bases and J dropped 4; count of bases not matched to a gene: 9. The clonotype was recovered from a man between 35 and 55 years old in good health and CMV-seropositive. Specimen: PBMCs. The gene calls are TRBV6-1 and TRBJ2-7; 13 bases line up with TRBD2. The CDR3 nucleotides are TGTGCCAGCAGTGATCGGACTAGCGGGAGTTATATGTACGAGCAGTACTTC. It specifies CASSDRTSGSYMYEQYF.